Listed below are T cell receptor beta chains from one sample, sequenced in a study of long-term antiretroviral therapy in people with HIV. Profiling relied on immunoSEQ multiplex PCR, and the TCRdb table lists in-frame clones only, not all of them. The data contain around 19,000 clones, 80% of them singletons. The sample was unsorted PBMCs, taken 2.9 years after starting antiretroviral therapy. The receptors originated from a woman under 40 with HIV. Each CDR3 is given with its conserved first and last residue. D genes are given only for firm matches. Expanded clones get a size class; other rows say once, few or many, or leave the size out.

d_gene,v_gene,abundance,j_gene,CDR3aa,CDR3nt
-,TRBV5-1,-,TRBJ1-2,CASSYDRQRGYTF,TGCGCCAGCAGTTACGATCGACAGAGGGGCTACACCTTC
TRBD1,TRBV30,few,TRBJ1-2,CAWSPRDREGGYGYTF,TGTGCCTGGAGTCCACGGGACAGGGAGGGAGGGTATGGCTACACCTTC
-,TRBV14,-,TRBJ1-3,CASSPGNTIYF,TGTGCCAGCAGCCCCGGAAACACCATATATTTT
-,TRBV11-2,-,TRBJ1-1,CASSLDGGNTEAFF,TGTGCCAGCAGCTTAGATGGGGGGAACACTGAAGCTTTCTTT
TRBD1,TRBV6-1,few,TRBJ1-2,CASLGTGANYGYTF,TGTGCCAGCCTAGGGACAGGCGCTAACTATGGCTACACCTTC
TRBD1,TRBV2,-,TRBJ2-6,CASSKGQGLSGANVLTF,TGTGCCAGCAGTAAGGGACAGGGACTCTCTGGGGCCAACGTCCTGACTTTC
-,TRBV7-8,once,TRBJ2-3,CASSPPVGVVTDTQYF,TGTGCCAGCAGCCCCCCGGTGGGGGTGGTGACAGATACGCAGTATTTT
TRBD1,TRBV2,-,TRBJ1-1,CASSAGRRDRTEAFF,TGTGCCAGCAGTGCGGGCCGACGGGACAGGACTGAAGCTTTCTTT
TRBD1,TRBV19,-,TRBJ1-6,CASSIRDSNSPLHF,TGTGCCAGTAGTATCCGGGACAGTAATTCACCCCTCCACTTT
-,TRBV5-1,-,TRBJ2-3,CASSLGSGTSTDTQYF,TGCGCCAGCAGCTTGGGCTCAGGGACTAGCACAGATACGCAGTATTTT
TRBD2,TRBV13,-,TRBJ2-2,CASRRGVPTGELFF,TGTGCCAGCAGACGGGGGGTCCCAACCGGGGAGCTGTTTTTT
-,TRBV6-1,few,TRBJ2-2,CASTLSQNTGELFF,TGTGCCAGCACCCTATCCCAGAACACCGGGGAGCTGTTTTTT
TRBD1,TRBV5-5,-,TRBJ2-1,CASSLSGTEEYNEQFF,TGTGCCAGCAGCTTGTCCGGGACAGAAGAATACAATGAGCAGTTCTTC
TRBD1,TRBV19,-,TRBJ1-2,CASRDSTNYGYTF,TGTGCCAGCCGGGACAGTACTAACTATGGCTACACCTTC
-,TRBV6-6,-,TRBJ2-2,CASSYSKGGNTGELFF,TGTGCCAGCAGTTATAGTAAAGGGGGGAACACCGGGGAGCTGTTTTTT
-,TRBV2,few,TRBJ1-5,CASSDSGLNQPQHF,TGTGCCAGCAGTGATTCTGGGCTCAATCAGCCCCAGCATTTT
-,TRBV6-4,-,TRBJ1-1,CASSAQGLDTEAFF,TGTGCCAGCAGTGCACAGGGATTGGACACTGAAGCTTTCTTT
-,TRBV5-1,-,TRBJ1-2,CASSLAVYYGYTF,TGCGCCAGCAGCTTGGCTGTGTACTATGGCTACACCTTC
-,TRBV7-3,-,TRBJ1-4,CASSLIRQPNEKLFF,TGTGCCAGCAGCTTAATTCGTCAACCTAATGAAAAACTGTTTTTT
-,TRBV7-8,once,TRBJ2-1,CASSLASWGEQFF,TGTGCCAGCAGCTTAGCGTCCTGGGGGGAGCAGTTCTTC
-,TRBV18,-,TRBJ1-5,CASSPGGDQPQHF,TGTGCCAGCTCACCAGGAGGGGATCAGCCCCAGCATTTT
-,TRBV27,-,TRBJ2-1,CASSFTGRSSYNEQFF,TGTGCCAGCAGTTTTACAGGTCGGAGCTCCTACAATGAGCAGTTCTTC
-,TRBV30,few,TRBJ2-3,CAWSNGDTQYF,TGTGCCTGGAGTAATGGAGATACGCAGTATTTT
-,TRBV9,-,TRBJ2-1,CASSVEDGRRNEQFF,TGTGCCAGCAGCGTAGAGGACGGCAGGAGGAATGAGCAGTTCTTC
-,TRBV6-5,-,TRBJ1-5,CASSYEGGRNQPQHF,TGTGCCAGCAGTTACGAGGGGGGAAGAAATCAGCCCCAGCATTTT
-,TRBV9,-,TRBJ1-6,CASSVEGNSPLHF,TGTGCCAGCAGCGTAGAGGGGAATTCACCCCTCCACTTT
-,TRBV6-6,-,TRBJ1-2,CASSSSPLAGNGYTF,TGTGCCAGCAGTTCCTCCCCTCTGGCGGGTAATGGCTACACCTTC
-,TRBV5-8,once,TRBJ2-5,CASSLEGLGSGQETQYF,TGTGCCAGCAGCTTGGAAGGGTTGGGAAGCGGCCAAGAGACCCAGTACTTC
-,TRBV6-1,-,TRBJ1-6,CASSEALNSYNSPLHF,TGTGCCAGCAGTGAAGCGTTAAACTCCTATAATTCACCCCTCCACTTT
TRBD1,TRBV27,-,TRBJ1-3,CASSPGDRSGGNTIYF,TGTGCCAGCAGTCCCGGGGACAGGTCGGGGGGAAACACCATATATTTT
-,TRBV7-2,-,TRBJ2-3,CASSANVRMVTDTQYF,TGTGCCAGCAGCGCGAACGTCCGGATGGTCACAGATACGCAGTATTTT
-,TRBV6-1,once,TRBJ1-6,CASSEVWGSSSPLHF,TGTGCCAGCAGTGAAGTATGGGGTTCGAGTTCACCCCTCCACTTT
-,TRBV6-5,-,TRBJ2-3,CASSYGTRGSDTQYF,TGTGCCAGCAGTTACGGGACGAGGGGGTCGGATACGCAGTATTTT
TRBD2,TRBV5-1,-,TRBJ2-1,CASNNDGGGLYNEQFF,TGCGCCAGCAATAACGACGGGGGAGGGTTGTACAATGAGCAGTTCTTC